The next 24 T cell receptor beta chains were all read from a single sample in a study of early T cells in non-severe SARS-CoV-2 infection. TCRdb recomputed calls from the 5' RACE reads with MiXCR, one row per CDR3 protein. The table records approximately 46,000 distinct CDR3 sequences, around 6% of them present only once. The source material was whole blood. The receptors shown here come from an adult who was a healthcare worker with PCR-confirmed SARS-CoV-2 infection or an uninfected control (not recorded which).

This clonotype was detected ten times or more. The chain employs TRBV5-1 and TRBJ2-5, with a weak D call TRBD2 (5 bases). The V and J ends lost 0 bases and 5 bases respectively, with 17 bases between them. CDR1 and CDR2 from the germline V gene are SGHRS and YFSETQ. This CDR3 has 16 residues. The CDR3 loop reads CASSLGGRSGVETQYF. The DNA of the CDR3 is TGCGCCAGCAGCTTGGGAGGCAGGTCCGGGGTGGAGACCCAGTACTTC.

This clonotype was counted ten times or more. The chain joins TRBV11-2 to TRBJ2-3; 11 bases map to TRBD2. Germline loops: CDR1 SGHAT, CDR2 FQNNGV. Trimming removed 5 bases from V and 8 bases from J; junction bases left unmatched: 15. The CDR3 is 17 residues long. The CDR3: CASSNPTSGERLGTQYF. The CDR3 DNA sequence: TGTGCCAGCAGCAACCCGACTAGCGGGGAAAGGCTGGGTACGCAGTATTTT.

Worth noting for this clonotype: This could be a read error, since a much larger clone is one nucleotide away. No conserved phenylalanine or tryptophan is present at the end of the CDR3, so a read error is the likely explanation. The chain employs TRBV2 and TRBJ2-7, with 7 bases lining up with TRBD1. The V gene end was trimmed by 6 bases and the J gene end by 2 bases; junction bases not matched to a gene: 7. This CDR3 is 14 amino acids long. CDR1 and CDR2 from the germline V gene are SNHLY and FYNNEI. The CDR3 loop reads CASRSGTVTYEQYS. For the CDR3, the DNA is TGTGCCAGCAGGTCCGGGACAGTCACCTACGAGCAGTACTCC.

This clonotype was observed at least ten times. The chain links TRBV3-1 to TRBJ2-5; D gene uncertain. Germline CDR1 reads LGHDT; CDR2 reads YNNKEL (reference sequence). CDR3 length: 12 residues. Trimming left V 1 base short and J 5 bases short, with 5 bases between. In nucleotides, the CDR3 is TGTGCCAGCAGCCAAGCGGTCGAGACCCAGTACTTC. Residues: CASSQAVETQYF.

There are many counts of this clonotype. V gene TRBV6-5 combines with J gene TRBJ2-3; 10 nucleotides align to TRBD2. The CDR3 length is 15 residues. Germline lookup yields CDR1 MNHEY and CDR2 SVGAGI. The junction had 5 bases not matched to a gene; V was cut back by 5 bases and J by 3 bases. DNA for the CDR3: TGTGCCAGCAGTATCAGCGGGGGGGCGACAGATACGCAGTATTTT. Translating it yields CASSISGGATDTQYF.

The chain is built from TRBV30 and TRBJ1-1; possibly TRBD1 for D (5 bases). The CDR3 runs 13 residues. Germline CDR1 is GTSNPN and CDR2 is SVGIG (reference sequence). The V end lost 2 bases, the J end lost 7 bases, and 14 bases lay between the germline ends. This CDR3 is CAWSSGEPYEAFF. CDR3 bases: TGTGCCTGGAGTTCGGGGGAACCCTATGAAGCTTTCTTT. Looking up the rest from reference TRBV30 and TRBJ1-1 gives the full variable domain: SQTIHQWPATLVQPVGSPLSLECTVEGTSNPNLYWYRQAAGRGLQLLFYSVGIGQISSEVPQNLSASRPQDRQFILSSKKLLLSDSGFYLCAWSSGEPYEAFFGQGTRLTVV.

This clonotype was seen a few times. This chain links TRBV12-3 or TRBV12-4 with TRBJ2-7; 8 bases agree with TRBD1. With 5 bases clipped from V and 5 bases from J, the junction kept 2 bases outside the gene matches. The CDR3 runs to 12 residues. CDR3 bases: TGTGCCAGCAGTCCACAGGGGGACGAGCAGTACTTC. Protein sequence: CASSPQGDEQYF.

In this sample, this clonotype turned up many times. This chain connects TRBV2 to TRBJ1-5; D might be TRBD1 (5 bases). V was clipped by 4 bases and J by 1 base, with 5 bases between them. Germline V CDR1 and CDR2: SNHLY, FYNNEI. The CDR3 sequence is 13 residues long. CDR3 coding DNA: TGTGCCAGCAGTGGGGACAGCAATCAGCCCCAGCATTTT. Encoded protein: CASSGDSNQPQHF.

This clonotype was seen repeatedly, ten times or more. As DNA, the CDR3 is TGTGCCAGCAGCAAAGGACAGGGCCCGAACACTGAAGCTTTCTTT. It is translated as CASSKGQGPNTEAFF. The chain joins TRBV7-2 to TRBJ1-1, with 8 bases identical to TRBD1. There are 15 residues in the CDR3. V lost 5 bases and J lost 1; bases outside the gene matches: 6. Germline V gene sequence: CDR1 SGHTA, CDR2 FQGNSA. Full variable domain (missing parts from reference TRBV7-2 and TRBJ1-1): GAGVSQSPSNKVTEKGKDVELRCDPISGHTALYWYRQSLGQGLEFLIYFQGNSAPDKSGLPSDRFSAERTGGSVSTLTIQRTQQEDSAVYLCASSKGQGPNTEAFFGQGTRLTVV.

CDR3 in amino acids: CASSFSSMGENYGYTF. The CDR3 region has the DNA TGTGCCAGCAGCTTCTCCTCGATGGGAGAAAACTATGGCTACACCTTC. J is TRBJ1-2 and V is TRBV7-9, with D uncertain. The V end lost 3 bases, the J end lost 2 bases, and 16 bases lay between the germline ends. In germline, CDR1 is SEHNR, CDR2 FQNEAQ (reference sequence). The CDR3 has 16 amino acids. The entire variable domain, with the rest obtained from reference TRBV7-9 and TRBJ1-2, is as follows: DTGVSQNPRHKITKRGQNVTFRCDPISEHNRLYWYRQTLGQGPEFLTYFQNEAQLEKSRLLSDRFSAERPKGSFSTLEIQRTEQGDSAMYLCASSFSSMGENYGYTFGSGTRLTVV.

CDR3 sequence: CASSSGQGSGANVLTF. CDR3 nucleotides: TGCGCCAGCAGTTCGGGACAGGGGTCTGGGGCCAACGTCCTGACTTTC. J is TRBJ2-6 and V is TRBV5-1, with 10 bases fitting TRBD1. From germline, CDR1 is SGHRS and CDR2 YFSETQ. This CDR3 contains 16 residues. V was clipped by 5 bases and J by 1 base; unmatched bases: 3.

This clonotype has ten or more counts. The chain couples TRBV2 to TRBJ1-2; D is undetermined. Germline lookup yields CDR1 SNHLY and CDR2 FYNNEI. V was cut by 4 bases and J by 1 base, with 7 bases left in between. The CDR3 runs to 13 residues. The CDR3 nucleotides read TGTGCCAGCAGTGTTGACAATAACTATGGCTACACCTTC. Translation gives CASSVDNNYGYTF.

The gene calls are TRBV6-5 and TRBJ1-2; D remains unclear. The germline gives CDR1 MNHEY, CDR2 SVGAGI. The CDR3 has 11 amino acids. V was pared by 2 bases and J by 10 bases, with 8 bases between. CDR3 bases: TGTGCCAGCAGTTACAAGAATTCCTACACCTTC. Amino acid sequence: CASSYKNSYTF.

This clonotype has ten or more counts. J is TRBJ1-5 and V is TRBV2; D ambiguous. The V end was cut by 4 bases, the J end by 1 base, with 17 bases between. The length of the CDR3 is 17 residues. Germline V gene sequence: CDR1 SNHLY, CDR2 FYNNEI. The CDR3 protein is CASSGQIIMKSNQPQHF. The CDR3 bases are TGTGCCAGCAGTGGACAAATTATAATGAAGAGCAATCAGCCCCAGCATTTT.

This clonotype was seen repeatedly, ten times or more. CDR3 sequence (DNA): TGCAGTGCGAGTTTGGACACTGAAGCTTTCTTT. It encodes CSASLDTEAFF. The rearrangement joins TRBV20-1 to TRBJ1-1; D remains unclear. Trimming cost V 6 bases and J 3 bases, with 8 bases left between them. Germline CDR1 is DFQATT and CDR2 is SNEGSKA (reference sequence). The CDR3 consists of 11 residues.

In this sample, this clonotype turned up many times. The DNA of the CDR3 is TGCGCCAGCAGCCAAGATCGGGGGGGTGGGCCAGATACGCAGTATTTT. Its protein is CASSQDRGGGPDTQYF. The chain joins TRBV4-3 to TRBJ2-3; 8 bases agree with TRBD2. This CDR3 has 16 residues. V trimming: 0 bases; J trimming: 4 bases; junction bases outside the gene matches: 6. Germline values: CDR1 LGHNA, CDR2 YSLEER.

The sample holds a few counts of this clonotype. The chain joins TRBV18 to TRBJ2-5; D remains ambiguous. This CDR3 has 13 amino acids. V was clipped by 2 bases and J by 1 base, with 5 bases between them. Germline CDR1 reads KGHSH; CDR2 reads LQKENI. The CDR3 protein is CASSPGVQETQYF. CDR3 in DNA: TGTGCCAGCTCACCAGGGGTCCAAGAGACCCAGTACTTC.

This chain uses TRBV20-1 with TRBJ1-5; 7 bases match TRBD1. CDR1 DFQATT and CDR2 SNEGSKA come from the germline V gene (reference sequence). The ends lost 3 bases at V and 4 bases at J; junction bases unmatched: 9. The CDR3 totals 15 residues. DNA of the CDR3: TGCAGTGCTAGTAGGGGGACAGACTCAAATCAGCCCCAGCATTTT. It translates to CSASRGTDSNQPQHF.

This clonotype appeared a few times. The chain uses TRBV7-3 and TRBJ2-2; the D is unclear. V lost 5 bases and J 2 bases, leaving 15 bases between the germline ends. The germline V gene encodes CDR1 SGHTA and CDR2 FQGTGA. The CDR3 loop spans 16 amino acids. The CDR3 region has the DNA TGTGCCAGCAGCCCTTACACCAACCTAAACACCGGGGAGCTGTTTTTT. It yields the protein CASSPYTNLNTGELFF.

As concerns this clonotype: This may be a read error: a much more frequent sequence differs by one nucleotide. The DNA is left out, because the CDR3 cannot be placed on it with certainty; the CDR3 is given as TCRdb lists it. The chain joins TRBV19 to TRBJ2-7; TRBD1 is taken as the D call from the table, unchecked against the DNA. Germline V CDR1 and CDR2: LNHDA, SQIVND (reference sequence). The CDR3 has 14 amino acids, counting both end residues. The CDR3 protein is CASSWGTGNYEQCF.

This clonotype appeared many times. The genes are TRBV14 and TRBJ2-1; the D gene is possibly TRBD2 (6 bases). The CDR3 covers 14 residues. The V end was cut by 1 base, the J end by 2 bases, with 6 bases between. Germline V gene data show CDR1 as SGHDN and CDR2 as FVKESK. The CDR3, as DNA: TGTGCCAGCAGCCAAGCGGGGGCCTACAATGAGCAGTTCTTC. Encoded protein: CASSQAGAYNEQFF. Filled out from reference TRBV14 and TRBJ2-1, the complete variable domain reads EAGVTQFPSHSVIEKGQTVTLRCDPISGHDNLYWYRRVMGKEIKFLLHFVKESKQDESGMPNNRFLAERTGGTYSTLKVQPAELEDSGVYFCASSQAGAYNEQFFGPGTRLTVL.

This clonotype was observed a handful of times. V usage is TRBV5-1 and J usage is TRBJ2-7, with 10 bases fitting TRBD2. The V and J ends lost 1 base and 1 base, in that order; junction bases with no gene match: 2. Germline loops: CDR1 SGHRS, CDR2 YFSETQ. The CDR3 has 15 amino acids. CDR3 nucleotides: TGCGCCAGCAGCTTGCTAGCGGGGGAGTCCTACGAGCAGTACTTC. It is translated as CASSLLAGESYEQYF.

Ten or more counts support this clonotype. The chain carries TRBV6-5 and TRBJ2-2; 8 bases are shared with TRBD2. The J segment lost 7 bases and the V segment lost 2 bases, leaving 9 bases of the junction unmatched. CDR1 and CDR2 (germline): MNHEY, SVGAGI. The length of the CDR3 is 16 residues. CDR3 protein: CASSYGGGRGGGELFF. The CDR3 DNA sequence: TGTGCCAGCAGTTACGGCGGGGGGCGAGGCGGCGGGGAGCTGTTTTTT.

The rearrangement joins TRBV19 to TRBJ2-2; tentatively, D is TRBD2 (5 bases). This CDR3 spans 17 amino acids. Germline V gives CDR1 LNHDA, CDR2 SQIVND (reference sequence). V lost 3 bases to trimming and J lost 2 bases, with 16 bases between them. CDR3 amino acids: CASSMAQRVANTGELFF. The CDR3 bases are TGTGCCAGTAGTATGGCCCAGAGGGTCGCCAACACCGGGGAGCTGTTTTTT.